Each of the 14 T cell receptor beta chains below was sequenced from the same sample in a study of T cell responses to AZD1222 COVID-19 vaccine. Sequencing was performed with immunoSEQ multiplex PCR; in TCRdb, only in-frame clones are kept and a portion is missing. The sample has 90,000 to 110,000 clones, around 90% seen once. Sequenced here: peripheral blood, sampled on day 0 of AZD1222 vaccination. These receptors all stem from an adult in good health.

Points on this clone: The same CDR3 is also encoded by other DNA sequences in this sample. In nucleotides, the CDR3 is TGTGCCAGCAGTTTAGGAGGGGGCAATGGCTACACCTTC. This translates into CASSLGGGNGYTF. The chain employs TRBV28 and TRBJ1-2; 7 bases agree with TRBD1. CDR3 length equals 13 residues. The V and J ends lost 2 bases and 6 bases, in that order; junction bases with no gene match: 3. Looked up from germline, CDR1 is MDHEN and CDR2 is SYDVKM.

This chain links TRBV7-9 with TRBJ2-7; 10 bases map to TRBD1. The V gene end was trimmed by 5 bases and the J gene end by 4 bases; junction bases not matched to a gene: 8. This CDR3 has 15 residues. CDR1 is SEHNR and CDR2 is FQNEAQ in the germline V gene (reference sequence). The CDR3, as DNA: TGTGCCAGCAGCCGACTCTGGGACAGGGGTTACGAGCAGTACTTC. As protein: CASSRLWDRGYEQYF.

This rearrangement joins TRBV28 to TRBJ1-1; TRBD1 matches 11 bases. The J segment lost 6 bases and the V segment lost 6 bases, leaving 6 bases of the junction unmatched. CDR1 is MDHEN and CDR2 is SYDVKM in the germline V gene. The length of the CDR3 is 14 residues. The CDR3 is CASSLGQGAAEAFF. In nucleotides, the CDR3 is TGTGCCAGCAGCCTTGGACAGGGGGCGGCTGAAGCTTTCTTT. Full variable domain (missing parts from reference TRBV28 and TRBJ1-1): DVKVTQSSRYLVKRTGEKVFLECVQDMDHENMFWYRQDPGLGLRLIYFSYDVKMKEKGDIPEGYSVSREKKERFSLILESASTNQTSMYLCASSLGQGAAEAFFGQGTRLTVV.

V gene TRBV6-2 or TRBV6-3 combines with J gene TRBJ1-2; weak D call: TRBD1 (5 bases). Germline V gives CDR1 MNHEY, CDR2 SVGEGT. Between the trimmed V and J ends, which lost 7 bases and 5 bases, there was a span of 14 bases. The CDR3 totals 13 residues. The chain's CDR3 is CASNPGRVYGYTF. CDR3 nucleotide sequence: TGTGCCAGCAACCCGGGACGGGTTTATGGCTACACCTTC.

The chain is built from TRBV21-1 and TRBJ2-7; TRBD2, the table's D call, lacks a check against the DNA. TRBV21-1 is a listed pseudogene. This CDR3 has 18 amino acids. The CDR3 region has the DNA TGTGCCAGCAGCAAAGGAAGGGAGGAAGGGAGGTTCCTCTACGAGCAGTACTTC. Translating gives CASSKGREEGRFLYEQYF.

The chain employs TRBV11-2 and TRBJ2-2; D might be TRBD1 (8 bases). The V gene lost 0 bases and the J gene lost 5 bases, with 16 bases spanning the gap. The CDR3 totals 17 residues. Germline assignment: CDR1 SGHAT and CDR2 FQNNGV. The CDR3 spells CASSLEVTGGATGELFF. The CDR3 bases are TGTGCCAGCAGCTTAGAGGTCACAGGGGGGGCGACCGGGGAGCTGTTTTTT. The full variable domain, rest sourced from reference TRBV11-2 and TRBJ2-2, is EAGVAQSPRYKIIEKRQSVAFWCNPISGHATLYWYQQILGQGPKLLIQFQNNGVVDDSQLPKDRFSAERLKGVDSTLKIQPAKLEDSAVYLCASSLEVTGGATGELFFGEGSRLTVL.

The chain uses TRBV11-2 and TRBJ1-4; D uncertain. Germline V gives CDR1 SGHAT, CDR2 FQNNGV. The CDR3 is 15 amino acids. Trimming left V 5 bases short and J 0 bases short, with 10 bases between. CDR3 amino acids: CASSPIKATNEKLFF. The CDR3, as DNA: TGTGCCAGCAGCCCAATCAAGGCAACTAATGAAAAACTGTTTTTT. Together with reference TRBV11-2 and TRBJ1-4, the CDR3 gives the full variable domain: EAGVAQSPRYKIIEKRQSVAFWCNPISGHATLYWYQQILGQGPKLLIQFQNNGVVDDSQLPKDRFSAERLKGVDSTLKIQPAKLEDSAVYLCASSPIKATNEKLFFGSGTQLSVL.

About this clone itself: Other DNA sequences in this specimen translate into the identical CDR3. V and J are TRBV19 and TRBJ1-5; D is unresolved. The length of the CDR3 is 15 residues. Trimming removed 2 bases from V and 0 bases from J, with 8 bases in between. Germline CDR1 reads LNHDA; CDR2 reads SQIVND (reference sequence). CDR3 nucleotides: TGTGCCAGTAGTATATCGGGTTATAGCAATCAGCCCCAGCATTTT. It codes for CASSISGYSNQPQHF.

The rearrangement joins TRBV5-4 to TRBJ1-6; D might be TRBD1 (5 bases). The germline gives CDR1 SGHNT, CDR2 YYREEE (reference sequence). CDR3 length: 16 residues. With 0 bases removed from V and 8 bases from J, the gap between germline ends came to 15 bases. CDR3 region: CASSLAPQGTHSPLHF. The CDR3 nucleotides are TGTGCCAGCAGCTTGGCCCCCCAGGGAACCCATTCACCCCTCCACTTT.

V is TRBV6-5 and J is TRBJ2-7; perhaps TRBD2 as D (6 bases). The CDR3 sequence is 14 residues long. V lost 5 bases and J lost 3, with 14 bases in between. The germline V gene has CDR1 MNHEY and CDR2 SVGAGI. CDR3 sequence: CASSPWDSGYEQYF. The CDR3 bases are TGTGCCAGCAGTCCGTGGGATAGCGGCTACGAGCAGTACTTC.

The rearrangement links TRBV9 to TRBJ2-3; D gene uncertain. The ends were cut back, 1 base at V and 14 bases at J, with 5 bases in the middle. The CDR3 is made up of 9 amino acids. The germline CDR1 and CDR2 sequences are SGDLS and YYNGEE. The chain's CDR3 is CASSVPPYF. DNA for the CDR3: TGTGCCAGCAGCGTACCCCCGTATTTT. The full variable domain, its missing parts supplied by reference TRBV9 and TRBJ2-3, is DSGVTQTPKHLITATGQRVTLRCSPRSGDLSVYWYQQSLDQGLQFLIQYYNGEERAKGNILERFSAQQFPDLHSELNLSSLELGDSALYFCASSVPPYFGPGTRLTVL.

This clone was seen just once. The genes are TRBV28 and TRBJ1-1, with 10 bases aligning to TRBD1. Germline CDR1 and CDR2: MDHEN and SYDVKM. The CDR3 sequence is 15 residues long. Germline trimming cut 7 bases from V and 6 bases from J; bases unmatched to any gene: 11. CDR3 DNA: TGTGCCAGCACTAGACAGGGGGCGCGAATAGCTGAAGCTTTCTTT. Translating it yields CASTRQGARIAEAFF.

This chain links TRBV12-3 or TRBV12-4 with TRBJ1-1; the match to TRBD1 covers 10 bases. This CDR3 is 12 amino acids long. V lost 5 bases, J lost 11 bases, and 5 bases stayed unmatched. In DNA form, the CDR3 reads TGTGCCAGCAGTCGACAGGGGGCGGATGCTTTCTTT. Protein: CASSRQGADAFF.

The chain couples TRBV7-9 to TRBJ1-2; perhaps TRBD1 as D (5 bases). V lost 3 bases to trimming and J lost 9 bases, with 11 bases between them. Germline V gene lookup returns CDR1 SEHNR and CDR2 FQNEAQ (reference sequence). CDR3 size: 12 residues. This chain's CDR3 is CASSLMTVRYTF. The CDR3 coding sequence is TGTGCCAGCAGCTTGATGACAGTGCGCTACACCTTC. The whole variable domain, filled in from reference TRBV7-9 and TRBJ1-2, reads DTGVSQNPRHKITKRGQNVTFRCDPISEHNRLYWYRQTLGQGPEFLTYFQNEAQLEKSRLLSDRFSAERPKGSFSTLEIQRTEQGDSAMYLCASSLMTVRYTFGSGTRLTVV.